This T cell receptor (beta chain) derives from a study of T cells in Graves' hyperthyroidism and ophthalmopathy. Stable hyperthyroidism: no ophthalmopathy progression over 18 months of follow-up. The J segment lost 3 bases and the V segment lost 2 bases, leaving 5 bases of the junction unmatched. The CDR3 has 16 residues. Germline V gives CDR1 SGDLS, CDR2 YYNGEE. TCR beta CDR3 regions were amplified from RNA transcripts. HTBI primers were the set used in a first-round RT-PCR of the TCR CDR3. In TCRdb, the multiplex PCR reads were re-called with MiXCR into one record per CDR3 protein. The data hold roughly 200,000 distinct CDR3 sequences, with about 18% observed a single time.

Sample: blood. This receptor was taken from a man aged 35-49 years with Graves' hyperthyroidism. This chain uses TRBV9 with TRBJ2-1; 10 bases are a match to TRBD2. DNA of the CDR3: TGTGCCAGCAGCGTCTCCGGGACTAGCGACTACAATGAGCAGTTCTTC. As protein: CASSVSGTSDYNEQFF.